This T cell receptor beta chain originates from a study of tumor and adjacent non-tumor tissue in lung cancer (dated by TCRdb to the late 2010s). For the wider study: The cohort included more than 9 adenocarcinoma, a couple of squamous cell carcinoma and 1 small cell lung cancer patients. The roughly 15 enrolled patients, of whom 10 were men and 5 were women, were aged roughly 30 to 76 years and were diagnosed with TNM stage I to III disease. In total, sequencing yielded 95 million to 150 million productive TCRbeta reads, which works out to an average of about 3.9 million reads per sample. The study compared bulk TCRbeta repertoires between lung tumor tissue and matched distant non-tumor lung tissue from about 14 lung cancer patients. TCRbeta CDR3 sequencing was performed on a few dozen paired specimens, with one tumor sample and one normal lung sample collected per patient. General study outcomes and caveats: The sequencing platform is not named in the methods, and unique molecular identifiers are not mentioned. TCR diversity was significantly higher in younger patients, and higher tumor TCR diversity was associated with shorter overall and disease-free survival. Tumor tissue showed significantly greater TCR diversity (inverse Simpson) than normal lung tissue (approximately 400 vs 170, P = 0.0075, Mann-Whitney U test). Peripheral blood was not sequenced, so blood TCRbeta repertoires in these lung cancer patients were not examined. In normal lung, the top 100 clones accounted for a significantly larger cumulative share of the repertoire than in tumor tissue. The cohort had only about 14 patients, and the authors noted that larger samples and more detailed clinical data are needed.

RNA was extracted from bulk unsorted tissue and checked for quality with a NanoDrop ND-1000 and an Agilent 2100. Normal lung samples were distant non-tumor tissue taken more than 3 cm from the tumor edge. Newly diagnosed lung cancer patients without prior chemotherapy who had been admitted for thoracic surgery in China between August and November 2014 were enrolled as donors. Patients with previous radiotherapy or chemotherapy, or with another concurrent cancer, were excluded from the study. Surgical tissue pieces of about 1-2.3 cm3 were preserved in RNAlater solution and were kept at -80 degrees C until use. Ends included, the CDR3 has 14 residues. Via the germline V gene, CDR1 is SGHAT and CDR2 FQNNGV. Points on this clonotype: Its antigen has not been determined. The CDR3 ends on some other residue instead of the conserved phenylalanine or tryptophan, so this is likely a read error. The limits of the CDR3 on the DNA are not certain, so only TCRdb's listed CDR3 is given.

Library prep was done by multiplex PCR. TCRdb shows the sequencer as Illumina HiSeq 2500. Following protocols modified from ARM-PCR, the researchers constructed TCRbeta libraries through three rounds of nested PCR with primers (Table S4). Before sequencing, PCR products in the 200-500 bp range were cut out of the gel and cleaned up using the QIAquick gel extraction kit. In the original analysis: Trimmomatic was used to clean the reads, FLASH was used to merge the reads into complete CDR3 sequences, and MiTCR was used to assign the reads to V(D)J germline segments. Clonal diversity was computed as the inverse Simpson's index with VDJtools. In-frame sequences without a premature stop codon were defined as productive reads. Clones were called with MiXCR by TCRdb after fastp trimmed the public reads at Q25, and only in-frame beta chains were retained. Duplicate CDR3 protein sequences are folded into a single record with the most common DNA and genes. The V and J calls reflect TCRdb's pipeline rather than the authors' work. The sample table contains 90,000 to 100,000 distinct CDR3 sequences; only one count was recorded for less than 85% of them. The top ten constitute 30% of the sample.

Sequenced material: distant non-tumor lung tissue. This sequence was found in a man in his sixties with small cell lung cancer. This sequence uses TRBV11-2 and TRBJ2-1. CDR3 reads: CASSLATGYNEQSL.